This T cell receptor (beta chain) was recovered during a study of Ad26.COV2.S vaccination and SARS-CoV-2 variants. Regarding the study as a whole: Vaccine and placebo recipients had similar non-spike TCR breadth.

About this clone itself: The antigen is not known.

TCRdb's table, derived via immunoSEQ multiplex PCR, lists solely in-frame clones and lacks some. The sample shows about 250,000 clones, 87% of them seen only once. Indicated treatment: some 19 received Ad26.COV2.S at low or high dose, single or two shots; a few received placebo; per-sample allocation not given. Collection of the samples took place on day 63 after the first injection of vaccine or placebo. The starting material was peripheral blood, obtained in a trial of Ad26.COV2.S vaccine versus placebo. The TCR comes from a person aged 18-65 years who received the Ad26.COV2.S COVID-19 vaccine or a placebo.

The CDR3 loop reads CASSPGRINYGYTF. CDR3 nucleotide sequence: TGTGCCAGCTCACCGGGACGGATTAACTATGGCTACACCTTC. The V and J genes are TRBV18 and TRBJ1-2; D possibly corresponds to TRBD1 (5 bases). The CDR3 totals 14 residues. CDR1 is KGHSH and CDR2 is LQKENI in the germline V gene. Trimming stripped 3 bases from V and 1 base from J, with 9 bases between.